This TCR beta chain comes out of a study of blood T cells in healthy people across ages. Notes on the study in general: Considered underestimates were the diversity estimates obtained from one million T cells. It was not known whether donors were CMV positive (a possible confounder of expanded clonotype changes). Comparison with aged donors showed that long-lived donors had more naive CD4+ cells and higher diversity.

This clonotype was counted a few times. Its antigen is not known. The CDR3 is 14 residues long. CDR1 and CDR2 (germline): MDHEN, SYDVKM. Trimming pared 4 bases from V and 3 bases from J, leaving 13 bases between. A second PCR, run for about 7 to 11 cycles, used a sample-barcoded 5' primer plus a J-beta primer mix. TCRdb reprocessed the 5' RACE reads with MiXCR, giving one entry per CDR3 protein. The repertoire includes 600,000 or so distinct CDR3 sequences, under 25% of them detected once, and 3.5% to 4% sits in the top ten. Material: blood. This chain uses TRBV28 with TRBJ2-7; TRBD1 might be the D (7 bases). This TCR was recovered from an older man in good health. Here the CDR3 reads CASSSRQGLYEQYF. CDR3 coding DNA: TGTGCCAGCAGTTCGAGACAGGGACTCTACGAGCAGTACTTC.